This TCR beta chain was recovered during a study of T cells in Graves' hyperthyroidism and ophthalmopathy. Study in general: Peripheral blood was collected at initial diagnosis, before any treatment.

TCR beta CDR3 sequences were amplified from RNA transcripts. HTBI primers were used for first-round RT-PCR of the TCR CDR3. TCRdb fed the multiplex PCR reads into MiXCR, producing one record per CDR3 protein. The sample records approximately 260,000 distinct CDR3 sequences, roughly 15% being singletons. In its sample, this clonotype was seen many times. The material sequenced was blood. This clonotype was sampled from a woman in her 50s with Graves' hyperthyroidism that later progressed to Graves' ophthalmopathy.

CDR3 coding DNA: TGTGCCAGCAGCGTAGGAAAAGCGGGAGTGGTCAATGAGCAGTTCTTC. This encodes CASSVGKAGVVNEQFF. V and J are TRBV9 and TRBJ2-1, with TRBD2 identical over 8 bases. Per the germline V gene, CDR1 is SGDLS and CDR2 is YYNGEE. Trimming removed 0 bases from V and 6 bases from J; junction bases left unmatched: 8. This CDR3 is built from 16 residues.